This passage covers 20 T cell receptor beta chains from one sample sequenced in a study of blood T cells in healthy people across ages. PCR was performed a second time for about 7 to 11 cycles using a sample-barcoded 5' primer and a J-beta primer mix. TCRdb used MiXCR to reprocess the 5' RACE reads, holding one entry per CDR3 protein. This sample has over a million distinct CDR3 sequences, with 45% found just once. Sequences were obtained from blood. These receptors came from a woman aged 60-75 years in good health.

The chain carries TRBV20-1 and TRBJ2-1; weak D call: TRBD1 (5 bases). Trimming left V 4 bases short and J 0 bases short, with 13 bases between. The CDR3 covers 15 residues. Germline CDR1 and CDR2: DFQATT and SNEGSKA (reference sequence). CDR3 sequence reads: CSATGAPSSYNEQFF. Here the CDR3 DNA reads TGCAGTGCTACTGGGGCCCCGAGCTCCTACAATGAGCAGTTCTTC.

There are a few counts of this clonotype. CDR3: CASSLMGEGRDEQYF. In DNA form, the CDR3 reads TGTGCCAGCAGTTTAATGGGGGAGGGCCGGGACGAGCAGTACTTC. The chain combines TRBV28 with TRBJ2-7; 7 bases are shared with TRBD2. The trim removed 2 bases at V and 5 bases at J, leaving 9 bases unmatched. CDR1 is MDHEN and CDR2 is SYDVKM in the germline V gene. The CDR3 is made up of 15 amino acids.

This clonotype was detected only a few times. The chain recombines TRBV7-9 with TRBJ2-7, with unresolved D. Germline V lookup: CDR1 SEHNR, CDR2 FQNEAQ (reference sequence). CDR3 length equals 15 residues. Trimming left V 1 base short and J 3 bases short, with 13 bases between. The CDR3 DNA is TGTGCCAGCAGCTTAGAAGGCGGACGGAGCTACGAGCAGTACTTC. As protein: CASSLEGGRSYEQYF.

This rearrangement joins TRBV18 to TRBJ1-2; D uncertain. Deletions cut 2 bases from V and 7 bases from J, with 14 bases between. CDR1 and CDR2 from the germline V gene are KGHSH and LQKENI. This CDR3 is 14 amino acids long. CDR3 in amino acids: CASSPFGQTGGYTF. CDR3 bases: TGTGCCAGCTCACCATTCGGGCAAACGGGTGGCTACACCTTC.

This chain links TRBV11-2 with TRBJ1-4; 9 bases fit TRBD1. This CDR3 has 16 residues. The V and J ends lost 2 bases and 2 bases, in that order; junction bases with no gene match: 3. Germline CDR1 reads SGHAT; CDR2 reads FQNNGV. The CDR3 region has the DNA TGTGCCAGCAGCTTATCGACAGGGGGTACTAATGAAAAACTGTTTTTT. Its translation: CASSLSTGGTNEKLFF.

This sequence joins TRBV3-1 and TRBJ2-1; 8 positions agree with TRBD2. Trimming cost V 0 bases and J 13 bases; bases outside gene matches: 11. The CDR3 is 15 amino acids. Germline loops: CDR1 LGHDT, CDR2 YNNKEL (reference sequence). CDR3 residues: CASSQDPSGQETQFF. The CDR3 DNA is TGTGCCAGCAGCCAAGACCCTAGCGGGCAAGAGACCCAGTTCTTC.

The J gene is TRBJ1-1, the V gene TRBV6-5; D gene uncertain. V lost 8 bases, J lost 4 bases, and 14 bases lay in between. Per germline, CDR1 MNHEY and CDR2 SVGAGI. CDR3 length: 13 amino acids. The CDR3 coding sequence is TGTGCCAGCGGCCCTCCGGGTGGCACTGAAGCTTTCTTT. Amino acid sequence: CASGPPGGTEAFF.

The sample holds a few counts of this clonotype. V is TRBV6-6 and J is TRBJ1-6; 11 nucleotides line up with TRBD1. V was pared by 2 bases and J by 9 bases, with 0 bases of the junction left unmatched. CDR3 length: 14 residues. Germline-derived CDR1 and CDR2 are MNHNY and SVGAGI (reference sequence). The CDR3 is CASSYGTGGSPLHF. The CDR3 DNA reads as TGTGCCAGCAGTTACGGGACAGGGGGTTCACCCCTCCACTTT.

The CDR3 DNA is TGCAGCGTTGGGAGGCTAGGTCCCTCCAATGAGCAGTTCTTC. Protein sequence: CSVGRLGPSNEQFF. The J gene is TRBJ2-1, the V gene TRBV29-1, with D perhaps TRBD2 (5 bases). Germline CDR1 reads SQVTM; CDR2 reads ANQGSEA. Trimming removed 4 bases at V and 6 bases at J, with 16 bases between. This CDR3 is 14 amino acids long.

This clonotype was observed a few times. V usage is TRBV27 and J usage is TRBJ2-4; maybe TRBD1 (5 bases). The germline gives CDR1 MNHEY, CDR2 SMNVEV (reference sequence). V lost 5 bases to trimming and J lost 0 bases, with 14 bases between them. CDR3 length equals 16 residues. The CDR3, as DNA: TGTGCCAGCAGTGAGGCAGGGTGGGGAGCCAAAAACATTCAGTACTTC. This sequence encodes CASSEAGWGAKNIQYF.

The rearrangement joins TRBV12-3 or TRBV12-4 to TRBJ2-3, with 10 bases identical to TRBD1. The CDR3 extends over 15 amino acids. Trimming took 6 bases from V and 11 from J; bases not matched to a gene: 14. CDR3 in amino acids: CASSPRDRGFAWQYF. The CDR3 DNA is TGTGCCAGCAGCCCCCGGGACAGGGGCTTTGCTTGGCAGTATTTT.

This clonotype was recorded many times. The chain has TRBV29-1 and TRBJ2-7, with 8 bases fitting TRBD1. The CDR3 is made up of 13 amino acids. V dropped 6 bases and J dropped 5; count of bases not matched to a gene: 9. CDR1 is SQVTM, CDR2 ANQGSEA, per germline. CDR3 sequence (DNA): TGCAGCGTGGGGAACAGGGGGACCCACGAGCAGTACTTC. Translation: CSVGNRGTHEQYF.

The chain uses TRBV4-2 and TRBJ2-4; TRBD2 aligns across 9 bases. The J call is in doubt because the DNA end fits TRBJ2-7 better. The CDR3 length is 16 residues. Germline V CDR1 and CDR2: LGHNA, YNFKEQ. CDR3 protein: CASSRSAVGLADEQYF. The CDR3 region has the DNA TGTGCCAGCAGCCGCTCGGCTGTGGGACTAGCAGACGAGCAGTACTTC.

In its sample, this clonotype was seen a few times. The V call is TRBV12-3 or TRBV12-4, the J call TRBJ2-5, with D perhaps TRBD2 (6 bases). V lost 8 bases to trimming and J lost 5 bases, with 9 bases between them. CDR3 size: 11 residues. CDR3 loop: CASQSGETQYF. As DNA, the CDR3 is TGTGCCAGCCAAAGCGGGGAGACCCAGTACTTC.

The chain couples TRBV10-3 to TRBJ2-4, with 7 nucleotides matching TRBD2. This CDR3 is 15 amino acids long. Per the germline V gene, CDR1 is ENHRY and CDR2 is SYGVKD. V dropped 11 bases and J dropped 2; count of bases not matched to a gene: 12. The CDR3 DNA sequence: TGTGCCGCTGCTTCGACTAGCTCCTCCAAAAACATTCAGTACTTC. It codes for CAAASTSSSKNIQYF.

Remarks on this clonotype: At one boundary the junction diverges from the germline segment, which might be a read error. The V call is TRBV12-3 or TRBV12-4, the J call TRBJ2-3; TRBD2 agrees at 12 bases. The CDR3 extends over 15 amino acids. CDR3 in DNA: TGTGTCAGCAGGGGGACTAGCGGGAGCACAGATACGCAGTATTTT. It is translated as CVSRGTSGSTDTQYF.

The chain employs TRBV10-3 and TRBJ1-5; the match to TRBD1 covers 8 bases. Germline assignment: CDR1 ENHRY and CDR2 SYGVKD. With V trimmed by 6 bases and J by 4 bases, 11 bases remained unmatched. This CDR3 has 16 amino acids. This CDR3 is CAISPTGQGGNQPQHF. For the CDR3, the DNA is TGTGCCATCAGCCCCACAGGACAGGGCGGTAATCAGCCCCAGCATTTT.

This clonotype has only a few counts. J is TRBJ2-1 and V is TRBV20-1, with D maybe TRBD2 (5 bases). This CDR3 has 14 residues. CDR1 is DFQATT and CDR2 is SNEGSKA in the germline V gene (reference sequence). V lost 1 base and J lost 7, with 14 bases in between. The CDR3 DNA reads as TGCAGTGCTAGAGTCCCTAGCTATGGAAATGAGCAGTTCTTC. Residues: CSARVPSYGNEQFF.

The chain is built from TRBV9 and TRBJ2-1; D call uncertain. This CDR3 region has 12 residues. Trimming removed 0 bases from V and 8 bases from J, with 6 bases in between. The germline V gene encodes CDR1 SGDLS and CDR2 YYNGEE. As DNA, the CDR3 is TGTGCCAGCAGCGTAGATCACTATGAGCAGTTCTTC. Translating gives CASSVDHYEQFF.

The chain employs TRBV30 and TRBJ1-2; D remains unclear. V was cut by 4 bases and J by 8 bases, with 5 bases left in between. The germline CDR1 and CDR2 sequences are GTSNPN and SVGIG (reference sequence). CDR3 size: 9 residues. The CDR3 region is CAWNTGYTF. DNA for the CDR3: TGTGCCTGGAATACGGGCTACACCTTC.